The 18 T cell receptor beta chains listed next were all sequenced from one sample in a study of T-cell reconstitution after alpha-beta-depleted transplantation in children. Unique molecular identifiers were used in preparing the TCRbeta library. From the PCR reads, TCRdb called clonotypes with MiXCR, one entry per CDR3 protein. Among fewer than 750,000 distinct CDR3 sequences listed, around 27% were seen once. Sequences were derived from PBMCs, sampled before TCRalphabeta/CD19-depleted stem cell transplant. The receptors were sampled from a boy in the first two years of life with Wiskott-Aldrich syndrome, due to receive a stem cell transplant.

V and J are TRBV10-3 and TRBJ2-5, with D maybe TRBD1 (5 bases). Trimming cost V 0 bases and J 3 bases, with 5 bases left between them. This CDR3 is built from 13 residues. Germline CDR1 and CDR2: ENHRY and SYGVKD. CDR3 protein: CAISESQEETQYF. The CDR3 region has the DNA TGTGCCATCAGTGAGTCACAGGAAGAGACCCAGTACTTC.

The gene calls are TRBV30 and TRBJ2-4, with D perhaps matching TRBD1 or TRBD2 (5 bases each). Germline V lookup: CDR1 GTSNPN, CDR2 SVGIG (reference sequence). The CDR3 covers 14 residues. V was trimmed by 8 bases and J by 0 bases, leaving 14 bases between them. This CDR3 is CAGGHPGAKNIQYF. CDR3 nucleotides: TGTGCCGGGGGTCATCCGGGAGCCAAAAACATTCAGTACTTC.

This clonotype was counted only a few times. This chain uses TRBV18 with TRBJ1-4; D is possibly TRBD1 (5 bases). V lost 2 bases and J 0 bases, leaving 10 bases between the germline ends. Germline CDR1 and CDR2: KGHSH and LQKENI. The CDR3 consists of 16 residues. The CDR3 loop is CASSPVRDATNEKLFF. The CDR3 coding sequence is TGTGCCAGCTCACCAGTCAGGGACGCAACTAATGAAAAACTGTTTTTT.

This clonotype was found a few times. The V and J genes are TRBV7-6 and TRBJ1-1; 7 nucleotides agree with TRBD1. The germline V gene encodes CDR1 SGHVS and CDR2 FNYEAQ. This CDR3 is 14 amino acids long. Unmatched junction bases numbered 6, after V lost 4 bases and J lost 4 bases. This CDR3 is CASSSRQGPTEAFF. CDR3 DNA: TGTGCCAGCAGCTCGCGACAGGGTCCCACTGAAGCTTTCTTT.

The rearrangement uses TRBV20-1 and TRBJ2-3; D call uncertain. Germline lookup yields CDR1 DFQATT and CDR2 SNEGSKA (reference sequence). Trimming removed 6 bases at V and 2 bases at J, with 6 bases between. The CDR3 contains 11 residues. CDR3 DNA sequence: TGCAGTGCCTCTACCACAGATACGCAGTATTTT. As protein: CSASTTDTQYF.

The chain carries TRBV5-1 and TRBJ2-7; D gene uncertain. V shed 0 bases and J shed 3 bases, with 16 bases lying between them. Germline V lookup: CDR1 SGHRS, CDR2 YFSETQ. This CDR3 comprises 16 residues. The CDR3 protein is CASSLAVAKPSYEQYF. Here the CDR3 DNA reads TGCGCCAGCAGCTTGGCTGTGGCGAAGCCAAGCTACGAGCAGTACTTC.

The V gene is TRBV30, the J gene TRBJ2-7; the D gene could be TRBD1 or TRBD2 (7 bases each). The CDR3 loop spans 14 amino acids. Germline V lookup: CDR1 GTSNPN, CDR2 SVGIG (reference sequence). V shed 7 bases and J shed 2 bases, with 18 bases lying between them. CDR3: CALGRGTAPYEQYF. CDR3 nucleotides: TGTGCCTTGGGGCGGGGGACAGCACCCTACGAGCAGTACTTC.

The chain uses TRBV5-1 and TRBJ2-2; 11 nucleotides align to TRBD2. V lost 7 bases, J lost 6 bases, and 17 bases stayed unmatched. This CDR3 region has 18 residues. Germline assignment: CDR1 SGHRS and CDR2 YFSETQ. The CDR3 sequence: CASGPNPGTSGSPGELFF. The CDR3 DNA is TGCGCCAGCGGGCCCAATCCGGGTACTAGCGGGAGTCCCGGGGAGCTGTTTTTT.

In its sample, this clonotype was seen a few times. CDR3 nucleotide sequence: TGTGCCAGCAGCCAGACAGGGTATGAAGCTTTCTTT. Amino acids: CASSQTGYEAFF. The V call is TRBV7-8, the J call TRBJ1-1, with TRBD1 matching over 7 bases. The CDR3 has 12 amino acids. Germline trimming cut 5 bases from V and 7 bases from J; bases unmatched to any gene: 4. Germline loops: CDR1 SGHVS, CDR2 FQNEAQ.

This clonotype was observed once. At one end the junction does not follow the germline gene, possibly because of a read error. The gene calls are TRBV20-1 and TRBJ2-1; no reliable D call. CDR3 length: 13 residues. Germline V gene lookup returns CDR1 DFQATT and CDR2 SNEGSKA (reference sequence). This CDR3 is CGAQSPSYNEQFF. The CDR3 DNA follows: TGCGGTGCTCAATCGCCCAGCTACAATGAGCAGTTCTTC.

The V call is TRBV28, the J call TRBJ2-6; D perhaps matches TRBD1 (5 bases). Trimming took off 3 bases at V and 0 bases at J, with 12 bases between the two ends. In germline, CDR1 is MDHEN, CDR2 SYDVKM. CDR3 length equals 17 residues. DNA of the CDR3: TGTGCCAGCAGTTTCCCAACAGGAAGCTCTGGGGCCAACGTCCTGACTTTC. Its protein is CASSFPTGSSGANVLTF.

The gene calls are TRBV7-2 and TRBJ2-1, with D hard to call. Between the trimmed V and J ends, which lost 0 bases and 0 bases, there was a span of 6 bases. The length of the CDR3 is 15 residues. Germline V lookup: CDR1 SGHTA, CDR2 FQGNSA. This CDR3 reads CASSLAWGSYNEQFF. Written as DNA, the CDR3 is TGTGCCAGCAGCTTAGCCTGGGGCTCCTACAATGAGCAGTTCTTC.

Only a few counts were recorded for this clonotype. V usage is TRBV6-1 and J usage is TRBJ2-1; 7 positions agree with TRBD2. Trimming removed 5 bases from V and 6 bases from J; junction bases left unmatched: 10. The CDR3 is 15 amino acids. Germline CDR1 MNHNS, CDR2 SASEGT. CDR3 sequence (DNA): TGTGCCAGCAGTCCCGGGACTACCTTCCCCAATGAGCAGTTCTTC. Amino acids: CASSPGTTFPNEQFF.

V usage is TRBV5-1 and J usage is TRBJ2-1; 13 bases align to TRBD2. CDR1 is SGHRS, CDR2 YFSETQ, per germline. The CDR3 spans 16 residues. The V segment lost 4 bases and the J segment 6 bases; nucleotides outside the gene matches: 7. CDR3 nucleotides: TGCGCCAGCAGCGCTGGGACTAGCGGGATTTTCAATGAGCAGTTCTTC. This codes for CASSAGTSGIFNEQFF.

The rearrangement joins TRBV5-1 to TRBJ2-7; a weak D match, TRBD1 (6 bases). Germline CDR1 and CDR2: SGHRS and YFSETQ. The CDR3 sequence is 13 residues long. The germline V and J ends were trimmed by 2 bases and 7 bases, with 13 bases remaining between them. CDR3: CASSLGTTGEQYF. Written as DNA, the CDR3 is TGCGCCAGCAGCTTAGGGACAACCGGAGAGCAGTACTTC.

This clonotype was seen only a few times. This chain connects TRBV5-1 to TRBJ2-2, with 8 bases matching TRBD2. V was clipped by 6 bases and J by 4 bases; unmatched bases: 8. The germline V gene encodes CDR1 SGHRS and CDR2 YFSETQ. The CDR3 contains 15 residues. The CDR3 nucleotides are TGCGCCAGCATGGGAGCGGGAGTTCTCACCGGGGAGCTGTTTTTT. Its translation: CASMGAGVLTGELFF.

In this sample, this clonotype turned up a few times. The chain carries TRBV12-3 or TRBV12-4 and TRBJ1-5, with 8 nucleotides matching TRBD1. This CDR3 has 16 residues. Trimming removed 3 bases from V and 2 bases from J; junction bases left unmatched: 6. The CDR3 region has the DNA TGTGCCAGCAGTTTTGATACAGGGGGTCGCAATCAGCCCCAGCATTTT. Translation gives CASSFDTGGRNQPQHF.

This clonotype has a handful of counts. This chain joins TRBV3-1 and TRBJ2-5, with D tentatively TRBD1 (5 bases). The CDR3 is made up of 15 amino acids. Germline assignment: CDR1 LGHDT and CDR2 YNNKEL (reference sequence). The V end was cut by 4 bases, the J end by 0 bases, with 12 bases between. In nucleotides, the CDR3 is TGTGCCAGCAGCCCCAACAGGATTTACCAAGAGACCCAGTACTTC. Its translation: CASSPNRIYQETQYF.